Included here is one T cell receptor beta chain sequence, with context. Its target antigen remains unknown. No per-base quality is available; no much larger clone lies one base away. This sample is drawn from a study of blood T cell repertoires in COVID-19 (dated by TCRdb to about 2020). With respect to the entire study: Collaborator samples came from the United States, Italy and Spain and covered acute and convalescent phases of COVID-19. The material from the prospective study consisted of cDNA or gDNA derived from T cells, B-cell-depleted T cells, or PBMCs. Sample metadata almost always included a de-identified subject ID, COVID-19 status, age in years and sex. The repertoires were released in a freely available public database meant as a resource for research on the immune response to SARS-CoV-2. Where HLA class I and class II types were available, the types were taken from metadata supplied by the sample provider, not from assay-based typing. Deeply sampled blood TCRbeta repertoires from subjects exposed to, actively infected with, or recovered from COVID-19 were included in the dataset. The samples were drawn from the first 160 participants of the ongoing ImmuneRACE study and from about 1,200 subjects provided by 6 global collaborators.

TCRbeta CDR3 regions were amplified from genomic DNA using the immunoSEQ Assay, a bias-controlled multiplex PCR. As for the original processing: The number of nucleated cells in each sample was estimated by amplification of reference gene primers within the assay. To quantify the absolute abundance of each unique TCRbeta CDR3 rearrangement, sequence reads were collapsed and filtered. For each sample, productive Simpson clonality was calculated as the square root of Simpson's diversity index across productive rearrangements. In its TCRdb copy, this immuneACCESS table keeps in-frame sequences only and misses some clones. Where compared with another copy, unresolved V genes explain less than half of these, and the others have no known cause. D and trimming come from the DNA, and the V and J calls and clone size come from that table. This sample holds under 300,000 clones; roughly 88% were observed only once. 0.75% to 1% of the sample rests with the top ten.

Participants in the prospective study were aged 18 to 89 years, lived in approximately 26 United States geographic areas, and enrolled through a virtual design. To assign participants to cohorts, the prospective study relied on clinical history that participants themselves reported in a screening survey and a study questionnaire. Recovered participants in ImmuneRACE Cohort 3 were defined by two consecutive negative NP/OP PCR tests, clearance by a healthcare professional, or resolution of symptoms. In the prospective study, mobile phlebotomists collected whole blood, serum and a nasopharyngeal or oropharyngeal swab from each participant. Participants in the prospective study had the option to provide additional blood draws and questionnaires over a roughly 2-month period. Blood samples from the prospective study were shipped frozen or at room temperature prior to DNA extraction. Clipping removes 3 bases from V and 2 bases from J, with 4 as the unmatched junction base count. Its CDR3 holds 16 amino acids, cysteine through phenylalanine. Kept here is only the CDR3 DNA, which spans 48 bases and is read in frame from base 1. The germline V gene encodes CDR1 SGHRS and CDR2 YFSETQ.

Here is what the overall study found, with its caveats: How much clinical and demographic metadata was included differed by source and by participant, and the metadata was provided uncurated.

The TCR originated in a woman aged 25 to 45 who had recovered from COVID-19. What was sequenced was PBMCs or T cells enriched from blood (not recorded which). The V and J segments used are TRBV5-1 and TRBJ1-6; 8 nucleotides in the junction match TRBD1. The DNA sequence is TGCGCCAGCAGCTCTCGGACAGGGACCTATAATTCACCCCTCCACTTT. This is translated as CASSSRTGTYNSPLHF.